This section outlines one TCR beta chain sequence together with its context. What it recognizes is unknown. The sort gate was single viable CD3+CD4+CD8-CD45RO+ cells for memory CD4+ T cells. CMV serostatus came from serum IgG against pp150, pp28, p38, p52. This entry is derived from a study of memory CD4+ T cells and cytomegalovirus serostatus. Study-level information: This sample comes from healthy Belgian adults, eight to ten CMV seropositive, some 22 seronegative. Study outcomes and limitations: A US-trained random forest predicted CMV serostatus with median AUC roughly 0.9. Each of 67 CMV-associated TCRbeta sequences occurred in one to five individuals.

Germline V CDR1 and CDR2: KGHSH, LQKENI. The CDR3 runs 11 residues. The V end lost 6 bases, the J end lost 4 bases, and 4 bases lay between the germline ends. The protocol was immunoSEQ multiplex PCR, while the TCRdb copy is restricted to in-frame clones and leaves out a portion. The table lists tens of thousands of clones, just under 80% of them singletons. The rearrangement uses TRBV18 and TRBJ1-3; D ambiguous. The sequenced material came from memory CD4+ T cells from blood. The clonotype originates from an adult in good health and CMV-seronegative. In DNA form, the CDR3 reads TGTGCCAGCTCTGGGGGAAACACCATATATTTT. Translation gives CASSGGNTIYF.